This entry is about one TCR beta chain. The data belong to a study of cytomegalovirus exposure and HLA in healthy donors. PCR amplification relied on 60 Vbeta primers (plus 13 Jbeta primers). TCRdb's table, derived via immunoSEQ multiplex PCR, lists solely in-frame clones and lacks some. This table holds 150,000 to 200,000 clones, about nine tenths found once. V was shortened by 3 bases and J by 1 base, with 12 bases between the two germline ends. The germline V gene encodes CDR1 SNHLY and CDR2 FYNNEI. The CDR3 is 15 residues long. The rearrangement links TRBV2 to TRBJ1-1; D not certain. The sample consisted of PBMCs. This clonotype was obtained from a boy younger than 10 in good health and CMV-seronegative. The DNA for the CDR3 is TGTGCCAGCAGTGATCAGAAGGGAGGGAACACTGAAGCTTTCTTT. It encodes CASSDQKGGNTEAFF.